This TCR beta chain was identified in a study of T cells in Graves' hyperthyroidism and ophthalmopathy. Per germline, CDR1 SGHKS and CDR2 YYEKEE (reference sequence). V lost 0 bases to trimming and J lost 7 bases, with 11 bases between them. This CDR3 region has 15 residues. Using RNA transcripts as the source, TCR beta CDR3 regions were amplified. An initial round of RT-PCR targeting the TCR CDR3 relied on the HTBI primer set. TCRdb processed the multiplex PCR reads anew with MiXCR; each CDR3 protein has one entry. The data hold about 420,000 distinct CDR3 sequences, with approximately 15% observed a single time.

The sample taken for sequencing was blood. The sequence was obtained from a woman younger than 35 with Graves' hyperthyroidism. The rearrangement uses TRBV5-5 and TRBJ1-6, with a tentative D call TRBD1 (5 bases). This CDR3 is CASSLAGGLNSPLHF. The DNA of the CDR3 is TGTGCCAGCAGCTTGGCTGGGGGTCTCAATTCACCCCTCCACTTT.